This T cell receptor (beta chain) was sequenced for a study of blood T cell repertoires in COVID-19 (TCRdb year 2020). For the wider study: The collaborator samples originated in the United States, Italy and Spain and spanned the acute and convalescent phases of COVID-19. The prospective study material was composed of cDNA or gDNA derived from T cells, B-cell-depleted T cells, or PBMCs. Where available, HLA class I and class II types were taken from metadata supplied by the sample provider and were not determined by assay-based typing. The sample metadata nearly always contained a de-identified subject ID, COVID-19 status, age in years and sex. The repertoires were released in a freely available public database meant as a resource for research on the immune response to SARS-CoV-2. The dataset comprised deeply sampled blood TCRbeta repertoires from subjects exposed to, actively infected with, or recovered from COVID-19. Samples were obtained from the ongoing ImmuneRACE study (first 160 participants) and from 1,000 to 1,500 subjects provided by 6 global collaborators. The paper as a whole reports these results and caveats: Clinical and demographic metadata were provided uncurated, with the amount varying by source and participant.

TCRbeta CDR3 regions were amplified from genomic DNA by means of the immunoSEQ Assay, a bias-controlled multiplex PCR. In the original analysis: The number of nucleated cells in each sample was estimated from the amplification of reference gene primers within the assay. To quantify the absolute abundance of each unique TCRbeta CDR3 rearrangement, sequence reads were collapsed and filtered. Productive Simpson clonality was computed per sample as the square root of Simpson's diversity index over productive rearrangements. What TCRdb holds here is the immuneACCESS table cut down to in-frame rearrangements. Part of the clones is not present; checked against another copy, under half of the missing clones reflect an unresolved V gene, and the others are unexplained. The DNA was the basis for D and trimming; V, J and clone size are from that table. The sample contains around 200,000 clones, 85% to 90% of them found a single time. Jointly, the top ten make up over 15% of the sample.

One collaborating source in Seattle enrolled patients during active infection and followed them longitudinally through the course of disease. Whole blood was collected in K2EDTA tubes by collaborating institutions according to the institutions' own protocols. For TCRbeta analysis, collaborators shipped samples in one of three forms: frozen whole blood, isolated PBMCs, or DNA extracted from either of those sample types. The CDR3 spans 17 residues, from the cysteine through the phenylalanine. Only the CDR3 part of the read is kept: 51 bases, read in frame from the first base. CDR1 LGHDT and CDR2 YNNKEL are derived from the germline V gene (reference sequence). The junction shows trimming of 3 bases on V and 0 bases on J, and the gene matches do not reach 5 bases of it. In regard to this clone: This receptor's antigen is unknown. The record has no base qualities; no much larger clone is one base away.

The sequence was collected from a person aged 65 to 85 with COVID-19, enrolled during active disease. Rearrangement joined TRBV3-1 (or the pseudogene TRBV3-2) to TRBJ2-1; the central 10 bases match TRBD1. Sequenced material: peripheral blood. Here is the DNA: TGTGCCAGCAGCCACCGCCGGACAGGGGGCTCCTACAATGAGCAGTTCTTC. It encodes CASSHRRTGGSYNEQFF.